These 30 T cell receptor beta chains came from one sample sequenced in a study of cytomegalovirus exposure and HLA in healthy donors. The PCR was carried out with 60 Vbeta primers and 13 Jbeta primers. Repertoires were generated with immunoSEQ multiplex PCR, while TCRdb's copy carries only in-frame clones and drops some. The sample contains 150,000 to 200,000 clones, under 80% of which appear only once. Input material: PBMCs. The receptors here all came from a female donor in good health and CMV-seronegative.

This chain uses TRBV5-1 with TRBJ2-3; D is perhaps TRBD1 (5 bases). This CDR3 contains 16 residues. Trimming left V 9 bases short and J 1 base short, with 21 bases between. Germline values: CDR1 SGHRS, CDR2 YFSETQ. In nucleotides, the CDR3 is TGCGCCACCTCAGGTGGTGGGAAAGGGGGCACAGATACGCAGTATTTT. It is translated as CATSGGGKGGTDTQYF.

In its sample, this clone was seen a few times. The V gene is TRBV2, the J gene TRBJ2-7; 11 nucleotides agree with TRBD2. V shed 7 bases and J 4 bases; nucleotides not matched to a gene: 3. The CDR3 contains 13 residues. The germline V gene encodes CDR1 SNHLY and CDR2 FYNNEI. CDR3 amino acids: CASTASGGYEQYF. The CDR3 DNA is TGTGCCAGCACAGCTAGCGGGGGGTACGAGCAGTACTTC. Variable domain in full (rest from reference TRBV2 and TRBJ2-7): EPEVTQTPSHQVTQMGQEVILRCVPISNHLYFYWYRQILGQKVEFLVSFYNNEISEKSEIFDDQFSVERPDGSNFTLKIRSTKLEDSAMYFCASTASGGYEQYFGPGTRLTVT.

The chain is built from TRBV9 and TRBJ2-3; tentative D call: TRBD2 (6 bases). CDR1 and CDR2 from the germline V gene are SGDLS and YYNGEE. The CDR3 runs to 15 residues. V shed 0 bases and J shed 0 bases, with 8 bases lying between them. The CDR3 DNA reads as TGTGCCAGCAGCGTAGAAGGGACTAGCACAGATACGCAGTATTTT. Encoded protein: CASSVEGTSTDTQYF.

This clone was seen only a few times. This sequence joins TRBV4-2 and TRBJ2-1, with TRBD2 matching over 12 bases. The CDR3 spans 16 residues. V was pared by 3 bases and J by 8 bases, with 8 bases of the junction left unmatched. CDR1 LGHNA and CDR2 YNFKEQ come from the germline V gene. The CDR3 loop is CASSQALAGGPDEQFF. The CDR3 DNA follows: TGTGCCAGCAGCCAGGCTCTAGCGGGAGGGCCAGATGAGCAGTTCTTC.

This chain links TRBV30 with TRBJ2-7; D is ambiguous. V was pared by 0 bases and J by 6 bases, with 6 bases between. The length of the CDR3 is 11 residues. Per the germline V gene, CDR1 is GTSNPN and CDR2 is SVGIG (reference sequence). The DNA for the CDR3 is TGTGCCTGGAGTGTGGCCATCGAGCAGTACTTC. Translation gives CAWSVAIEQYF. The full variable domain, in which reference TRBV30 and TRBJ2-7 provide the parts outside the CDR3, is SQTIHQWPATLVQPVGSPLSLECTVEGTSNPNLYWYRQAAGRGLQLLFYSVGIGQISSEVPQNLSASRPQDRQFILSSKKLLLSDSGFYLCAWSVAIEQYFGPGTRLTVT.

The chain recombines TRBV5-4 with TRBJ1-2; tentatively, D is TRBD1 (6 bases). Germline V CDR1 and CDR2: SGHNT, YYREEE (reference sequence). The V end was cut by 0 bases, the J end by 7 bases, with 13 bases between. The CDR3 contains 14 residues. In nucleotides, the CDR3 is TGTGCCAGCAGCTTGGAGTACAGGGCGGGTGGCTACACCTTC. It codes for CASSLEYRAGGYTF.

V usage is TRBV15 and J usage is TRBJ1-2; no definite D call. Trimming stripped 0 bases from V and 4 bases from J, with 9 bases between. This CDR3 is 14 amino acids long. The germline V gene encodes CDR1 LNHNV and CDR2 YYDKDF (reference sequence). Here the CDR3 DNA reads TGTGCCACCAGCAGAGATTCCCAGATCTATGGCTACACCTTC. Translation: CATSRDSQIYGYTF.

The chain uses TRBV19 and TRBJ2-2, with a possible D match to TRBD2 (7 bases). The CDR3 has 15 residues. Trimming pared 1 base from V and 5 bases from J, leaving 11 bases between. Germline V gene data show CDR1 as LNHDA and CDR2 as SQIVND (reference sequence). The CDR3 protein is CASSIAGGRTGELFF. The DNA for the CDR3 is TGTGCCAGTAGTATAGCGGGGGGCCGGACCGGGGAGCTGTTTTTT.

The rearrangement joins TRBV19 to TRBJ1-5, with D perhaps TRBD1 (5 bases). Germline CDR1 is LNHDA and CDR2 is SQIVND (reference sequence). V was pared by 3 bases and J by 7 bases, with 16 bases between. The CDR3 length is 15 residues. For the CDR3, the DNA is TGTGCCAGTAGTATTGGGGGAGGTGGCGAGCAGCCCCAGCATTTT. Translated: CASSIGGGGEQPQHF.

The rearrangement links TRBV6-5 to TRBJ1-5, with TRBD1 identical over 7 bases. The trim removed 2 bases at V and 5 bases at J, leaving 3 bases unmatched. The CDR3 is made up of 14 amino acids. Germline-derived CDR1 and CDR2 are MNHEY and SVGAGI. CDR3 loop: CASSYARGDQPQHF. The CDR3 DNA sequence: TGTGCCAGCAGTTACGCCAGGGGGGATCAGCCCCAGCATTTT.

This clone was seen more than once but under ten times. This chain connects TRBV27 to TRBJ1-6; TRBD1 aligns across 8 bases. Germline loops: CDR1 MNHEY, CDR2 SMNVEV (reference sequence). The CDR3 is 17 amino acids. V lost 2 bases, J lost 7 bases, and 10 bases stayed unmatched. CDR3 DNA: TGTGCCAGCAGTTTACTTCCCGGGACAGGTGGGAATTCACCCCTCCACTTT. This gives the protein CASSLLPGTGGNSPLHF.

This clone has just a few counts. V gene TRBV7-6 combines with J gene TRBJ1-1; 7 bases align to TRBD1. The CDR3 has 16 residues. J gave up 2 bases and V 5 bases, and 11 bases lay outside the gene matches. Germline CDR1 reads SGHVS; CDR2 reads FNYEAQ. The CDR3 nucleotides read TGTGCCAGCAGCACTAGCCGGGACAGCTTAAACACTGAAGCTTTCTTT. Translation: CASSTSRDSLNTEAFF.

CDR3 in amino acids: CASSPTGVSAKNIQYF. The CDR3 DNA sequence: TGTGCCAGCAGCCCTACAGGGGTCTCAGCCAAAAACATTCAGTACTTC. The chain recombines TRBV7-2 with TRBJ2-4; 7 bases align to TRBD1. CDR1 and CDR2 from the germline V gene are SGHTA and FQGNSA. Trimming cost V 5 bases and J 0 bases; bases outside gene matches: 7. The CDR3 contains 16 residues.

The chain couples TRBV7-3 to TRBJ1-1; no clear D gene. There are 13 residues in the CDR3. V was shortened by 2 bases and J by 1 base, with 5 bases between the two germline ends. CDR1 is SGHTA and CDR2 is FQGTGA in the germline V gene. The CDR3 sequence: CASSLYGNTEAFF. CDR3 DNA: TGTGCCAGCAGCTTATACGGGAACACTGAAGCTTTCTTT.

In its sample, this clone was seen a few times. V is TRBV5-1 and J is TRBJ1-1, with 7 bases matching TRBD1. Unmatched junction bases numbered 9, after V lost 7 bases and J lost 0 bases. This CDR3 is 15 amino acids long. The V gene's germline CDR1 is SGHRS and CDR2 YFSETQ. In nucleotides, the CDR3 is TGCGCCAGCGGTCCCGGGACAGTTATGAACACTGAAGCTTTCTTT. Protein sequence: CASGPGTVMNTEAFF.

The chain is built from TRBV6-1 and TRBJ1-5, with 9 bases that match TRBD1. V gave up 9 bases and J gave up 6 bases; unmatched junction bases: 9. CDR3 length: 14 amino acids. CDR1 is MNHNS and CDR2 is SASEGT in the germline V gene. In DNA form, the CDR3 reads TGTGCCAGTTCACAGGGGGCGTTCGGTCAGCCCCAGCATTTT. Protein product: CASSQGAFGQPQHF.

V gene TRBV5-1 combines with J gene TRBJ2-1, with 11 positions matching TRBD1. The germline gives CDR1 SGHRS, CDR2 YFSETQ. The ends lost 1 base at V and 7 bases at J; junction bases unmatched: 7. This CDR3 region has 16 residues. In nucleotides, the CDR3 is TGCGCCAGCAGCTTGATGGGGACAGGGGGGAGGAATGAGCAGTTCTTC. Translated, it gives CASSLMGTGGRNEQFF. Based on the CDR3 plus reference TRBV5-1 and TRBJ2-1, the full variable domain is KAGVTQTPRYLIKTRGQQVTLSCSPISGHRSVSWYQQTPGQGLQFLFEYFSETQRNKGNFPGRFSGRQFSNSRSEMNVSTLELGDSALYLCASSLMGTGGRNEQFFGPGTRLTVL.

This sequence joins TRBV23-1 and TRBJ1-6; 9 bases map to TRBD1. TRBV23-1 is an ORF, with its function uncertain. The V segment lost 7 bases and the J segment 7 bases; nucleotides outside the gene matches: 5. This CDR3 has 14 amino acids. The CDR3 loop is CASTRTGDNSPLHF. In DNA, the CDR3 is TGCGCCAGCACAAGGACAGGGGACAATTCACCCCTCCACTTT.

V and J are TRBV5-8 and TRBJ1-4; TRBD1 aligns across 7 bases. Germline trimming cut 5 bases from V and 0 bases from J; bases unmatched to any gene: 10. The germline CDR1 and CDR2 sequences are SGHTS and YDEGEE. The CDR3 runs 17 residues. The CDR3 loop reads CASRPGTDLTTNEKLFF. The CDR3 DNA reads TGTGCCAGCAGACCCGGGACAGACCTTACAACTAATGAAAAACTGTTTTTT.

The chain recombines TRBV28 with TRBJ2-1; 12 bases map to TRBD2. Per germline, CDR1 MDHEN and CDR2 SYDVKM. Trimming at V came to 7 bases and at J to 6 bases, leaving 16 bases not matched to a gene. The CDR3 runs 18 residues. The CDR3 protein is CASKLRTSGAKRGNEQFF. In nucleotides, the CDR3 is TGTGCCAGCAAGCTCCGGACTAGCGGGGCGAAGAGAGGCAATGAGCAGTTCTTC.

This chain links TRBV9 with TRBJ2-7; D possibly corresponds to TRBD2 (6 bases). V was shortened by 3 bases and J by 6 bases, with 10 bases between the two germline ends. The CDR3 runs 12 residues. CDR1 SGDLS and CDR2 YYNGEE come from the germline V gene. Here the CDR3 DNA reads TGTGCCAGCAGCGGGGGCGGGGTCGAGCAGTACTTC. Translation gives CASSGGGVEQYF.

The V call is TRBV2, the J call TRBJ1-1, with D tentatively TRBD1 (5 bases). Trimming pared 6 bases from V and 0 bases from J, leaving 14 bases between. Germline CDR1 SNHLY, CDR2 FYNNEI. This CDR3 has 15 amino acids. Here the CDR3 reads CASSFSTAVNTEAFF. For the CDR3, the DNA is TGTGCCAGCAGCTTCTCGACAGCCGTGAACACTGAAGCTTTCTTT.

The table lists this clone with a count of one. Its ends do not fully match the called genes, so a read error is possible. The gene calls are TRBV19 and TRBJ1-2; D is perhaps TRBD1 (6 bases). There are 13 residues in the CDR3. Looked up from germline, CDR1 is LNHDA and CDR2 is SQIVND (reference sequence). The CDR3 nucleotides are TGTGCCATTAGTTCACAGGGTAACTATGGCTACACCTTC. Its protein product is CAISSQGNYGYTF.

The rearrangement joins TRBV11-3 to TRBJ2-7, with 8 bases identical to TRBD2. CDR3 length: 19 residues. Losses at the gene ends were 4 bases for V and 0 bases for J; bases not matched to a gene: 17. Germline values: CDR1 SGHNT, CDR2 YENEEA. CDR3 nucleotides: TGTGCCAGCAGCTCTAGGACCCCCCCCAGAGGGACTAGCTCCTACGAGCAGTACTTC. Its protein product is CASSSRTPPRGTSSYEQYF.

This rearrangement joins TRBV5-8 to TRBJ2-7; D remains ambiguous. V lost 6 bases and J 2 bases, leaving 18 bases between the germline ends. The germline V gene has CDR1 SGHTS and CDR2 YDEGEE. The CDR3 consists of 15 residues. This CDR3 reads CASTFSQVNAYEQYF. The CDR3, as DNA: TGTGCCAGCACCTTCTCGCAGGTTAATGCCTACGAGCAGTACTTC.

This clone came up once. V usage is TRBV19 and J usage is TRBJ2-3; D unclear. V was pared by 3 bases and J by 6 bases, with 13 bases between. The CDR3 extends over 14 amino acids. The V gene's germline CDR1 is LNHDA and CDR2 SQIVND (reference sequence). CDR3 loop: CASSMKSAEDTQYF. CDR3 sequence (DNA): TGTGCCAGTAGTATGAAAAGTGCGGAGGATACGCAGTATTTT.

This chain links TRBV7-2 with TRBJ1-4, with D unclear. CDR3 size: 15 residues. In germline, CDR1 is SGHTA, CDR2 FQGNSA. Between the trimmed V and J ends, which lost 1 base and 8 bases, there was a span of 14 bases. CDR3 loop: CASSLDGDAGEKLFF. As DNA, the CDR3 is TGTGCCAGCAGCTTAGACGGAGATGCGGGGGAAAAACTGTTTTTT.

This chain uses TRBV5-1 with TRBJ2-7; 7 nucleotides agree with TRBD1. Germline trimming cut 4 bases from V and 1 base from J; bases unmatched to any gene: 5. Germline V gives CDR1 SGHRS, CDR2 YFSETQ. There are 14 residues in the CDR3. CDR3 protein: CASSRDSESYEQYF. DNA for the CDR3: TGCGCCAGCAGCCGGGACAGTGAATCCTACGAGCAGTACTTC.

The gene calls are TRBV5-8 and TRBJ1-5, with 10 bases fitting TRBD1. The CDR3 consists of 18 residues. J was trimmed by 2 bases and V by 4 bases; bases with no gene match: 12. Germline loops: CDR1 SGHTS, CDR2 YDEGEE. CDR3 amino acids: CASSRGTGARSGNQPQHF. The CDR3 bases are TGTGCCAGCAGCCGAGGGACAGGGGCGCGTTCCGGCAATCAGCCCCAGCATTTT.

The V call is TRBV4-1, the J call TRBJ2-3, with D perhaps TRBD1 (5 bases). The CDR3 spans 17 residues. V was pared by 0 bases and J by 0 bases, with 13 bases between. Germline V gene lookup returns CDR1 MGHRA and CDR2 YSYEKL. The CDR3 DNA follows: TGCGCCAGCAGCCAAGACCCAGGGCGAGGCAGCACAGATACGCAGTATTTT. Residues: CASSQDPGRGSTDTQYF.